This TCR beta chain was identified in a study of cytomegalovirus exposure and HLA in healthy donors (dated by TCRdb to about 2017). Study-wide context: An earlier analysis of approximately 600 of the donors reported 250 to 350 Gb of sequence data and more than 90 million unique TCR beta sequences from 190 million or so T cells. About 330 gigabases of sequencing data and roughly 81 million unique TCR sequences made up an early release that covered several hundred HLA-typed donors. The genetic ancestry cluster associated with self-reported Caucasian donors included over 65% of the 398 genotyped donors. The study aimed to test whether cataloging public T cell receptors could reveal signatures of past pathogen exposure. The study used immunosequencing to profile the T cell repertoires of several hundred subjects and linked those repertoires to cytomegalovirus serostatus. A separate validation cohort of roughly 120 different subjects was used in addition to the approximately 610-subject first cohort. To predict cytomegalovirus infection status, the study brought together high-throughput TCR immunosequencing, statistical association of individual TCRs with disease status, and machine learning. A later analysis re-examined previously published TCR beta repertoires from roughly 650 donors and added high-resolution HLA genotyping to investigate patterns of TCR occurrence. In the later analysis, no new phenotypic data were used to find candidate immune exposures; instead, reliance was placed on TCR beta sequences and their occurrence across donors. An earlier analysis of more than 450 of the donors used high-throughput TCR beta sequencing to judge whether each TCR beta V gene segment behaved as functional or pseudogenic. Alongside the repertoire data, information on donor age, sex, ethnicity and CMV serostatus was compiled. Genome-wide SNP genotypes for about three fifths of the roughly 670 donors were used in a later genetic analysis, which treated that subset as a discovery cohort. All discovery cohort repertoires had been generated using a single sequencing platform. HLA typing included class I and class II loci at four-digit resolution. Typing coverage differed by locus: A, B, C, DRB1 and DQB1 were typed in roughly 620-630 donors, DQA1 in about 500, DPA1 in around 610, and DPB1 in 472. Four to six DR-DQ haplotypes were handled as single units for association and clustering, since linkage in the cohort was strong. On average, around 240,000 unique TCR beta nucleotide sequences were sequenced per donor among 398 genotyped donors of the cohort, with roughly 18% of those sequences being non-productive.

The CDR1 and CDR2 encoded by the germline V gene are MRHNA and SNTAGT. Compared with germline, V lacks 2 bases and J lacks 8 bases; bases without a gene match: 17. The CDR3 numbers 18 residues from cysteine through phenylalanine. Of the read, only the CDR3 DNA is kept; its 54 bases are in frame from base 1. The cohort consisted of 666 healthy bone marrow donors. At the time of sampling, every cohort member was nominally healthy, though immune exposures that went unrecorded were likely present. The donor tested CMV seropositive, placing the donor among the roughly 300 seropositive members of the cohort. A peripheral blood sample was collected from each donor, and TCR beta sequencing was performed on peripheral blood mononuclear cells. Genomic DNA was extracted from the blood cell samples with the Qiagen DNeasy Blood Extraction Kit. Of note for this clone: No cognate antigen has been identified for it. No much larger clonotype is one base removed from it; base qualities were not supplied.

What the study reported, not specific to this receptor: Linkage disequilibrium might explain the correlated functional status among segregating V segments, but an unknown experimental factor could not be excluded. The earlier analysis of 587 of the donors excluded 15 to 20 rarely observed V segments, including chromosome 9 orphons, because counts were too low. A later analysis found that HLA-associated TCR beta chains were more clonally expanded and had lower generation probabilities than equally common non-associated chains. The authors suggested that the approach could potentially be extended to other disease states and immunological phenotypes. In vitro tests confirmed that a few of the cytomegalovirus-associated TCR beta chains recognize cytomegalovirus antigens. In both the original and validation cohorts, the classifier was reported to diagnose cytomegalovirus status with high specificity and sensitivity. Specific HLA alleles were associated with more than 15,000 TCR beta sequences at a false discovery rate of 0.05 in a later analysis. While some public TCRs were present in many individuals, most TCR sequences turned up only very rarely across donors. An earlier analysis of approximately 600 of the donors showed that most TCR beta V segments appeared in productive rearrangements either about 90% or about 30% of the time, which broadly matched IMGT annotations. In this cohort, only TCR beta chains were sequenced, and detectable features were limited by the absence of alpha or paired-chain data. Because HLA typing was unavailable for some donors at each locus, only the typed subset was used in association tests. V-gene and J-gene trimming of TCR beta chains was associated with a missense DCLRE1C variant in a later genetic analysis, and the association was replicated in an independent cohort. In a later analysis, most CMV-associated TCR beta chains were found to appear HLA-restricted, with HLA associations seemingly driven largely by CMV exposure. Some IMGT-functional V segments, including TRBV6-2 and TRBV6-3, could not be distinguished by the 87-base-pair reads and were therefore excluded. According to a later analysis, TCR association rates differed among HLA loci, with DRB1 alleles showing the most associated TCRs and HLA-C alleles showing the fewest. In the study, some 160 TCR beta chains were listed as associated with cytomegalovirus. A later analysis reported that several top co-occurrence clusters appeared linked to parvovirus B19, influenza, CMV and Epstein-Barr virus. Strong co-occurrence of HLA alleles, especially DR and DQ, made assigning TCR associations to individual alleles difficult. A cluster of highly shared sequence variants was judged likely to represent a technical artifact of the sequencing pipeline. Roughly uniform sequencing depth across donors was assumed in presence/absence analyses, although this assumption may not hold. The only immune exposure information available for the cohort was CMV serostatus. Compared with the 666-donor mean, donors in an Asian-associated ancestry cluster had fewer N-insertions in productive TCRs, according to a later genetic analysis. A further reported finding was that TCR beta sequences accurately predicted the HLA-A and HLA-B alleles for most subjects in the first cohort.

The protocol used for the library was the immunoSEQ multiplex PCR assay. A mixture of 60 forward primers for TCR Vbeta segments and 13 reverse primers for TCR Jbeta segments was used in the multiplex PCR. Amplification of the CDR3 region of rearranged TCR beta genes was performed with a multiplex PCR assay on genomic DNA. The Illumina HiSeq System was used to sequence the amplified TCR beta libraries as 87-base-pair reads. Regarding the original processing steps: In a later analysis, some 80 million unique TCR beta chains were counted across the 500 to 850 repertoires, and roughly 9.9 million of these chains were shared by at least two donors. Raw reads were error-corrected and collapsed into unique sequences by a nearest-neighbor algorithm in which closely related sequences were merged to remove PCR and sequencing errors. V, D and J gene segments were assigned by aligning CDR3 sequences to IMGT reference sequences. Each retained sequence needed at least a six-nucleotide match to both a V gene segment and a J gene segment. Rearrangements were classified as productive when the CDR3 lacked stop codons and remained in frame with V and J, and all other rearrangements were classified as non-productive. CDR3 was defined by IMGT convention, running from the second conserved V-encoded cysteine to the conserved J-encoded phenylalanine. In an earlier analysis of roughly 610 of the donors, sequences lacking an unambiguous match to a single V gene segment were excluded. In an earlier analysis of 587 of the donors, V segments were called functional above 56.7% productive rearrangements and were called segregating when the between-donor standard deviation exceeded 5%. A statistical classification framework was built for diagnosing cytomegalovirus status from the catalog of TCR beta chain sequences. V and J gene assignment, in a later analysis, came from comparing TCR nucleotide sequences with IMGT/GENE-DB human TR gene sequences. Using the TCRdist pipeline, a later analysis assigned CDR3 sequences along with most-parsimonious VDJ recombination scenarios. A later analysis defined each TCR beta chain by its CDR3 amino acid sequence plus V-gene family, and excluded reads lacking a unique V-gene family. A later analysis removed several hundred highly shared, low-generation-probability nucleotide sequences to deal with suspected cross-contamination and a sequencing artifact. In a later analysis, a clonal expansion index was calculated for each public chain from normalized within-repertoire ranks of inferred template counts. Generation probabilities in a later analysis came from a VDJ recombination model fitted to out-of-frame rearrangements, and those results were checked against IGoR. Hypergeometric tests were used in a later analysis to score TCR-TCR, TCR-HLA and TCR-CMV co-occurrence, with a repertoire-size bias correction applied to the TCR pairs. To estimate false discovery rates, a later analysis permuted the HLA or CMV assignments 20 times. In a later analysis, co-occurring TCRs were grouped with DBSCAN, and TCRdist sequence similarity was added when clustering was performed within HLA-allele-positive subsets. For co-occurrence clustering, repertoires with fewer than 30,000 or more than 120,000 public chains were excluded, along with 5 or 6 repertoires with anomalous nucleotide sharing. Imported from immuneACCESS, the table was reduced by TCRdb to in-frame sequences with V and J called. These copies leave out some clones; in studies compared against another copy, an unresolved V gene accounts for under half, and the cause of the remainder is not known. V and J calls and clone size come straight from that table; D and trimming were deduced from the DNA. The sample table records roughly 100,000 clones; over 75% of these occur just once. The biggest ten clones account for under 6.5% of the sample.

The receptor was isolated from a man between 60 and 75 years old in good health and CMV-seropositive. The rearrangement joined TRBV6-4 to TRBJ1-1, with 10 bases in between that match TRBD1. The sequenced material came from PBMCs. The CDR3 here reads CASSDTYGTGVSSREAFF. In nucleotide form, the sequence is TGTGCCAGCAGTGACACTTACGGGACAGGGGTAAGCTCGAGGGAAGCTTTCTTT.